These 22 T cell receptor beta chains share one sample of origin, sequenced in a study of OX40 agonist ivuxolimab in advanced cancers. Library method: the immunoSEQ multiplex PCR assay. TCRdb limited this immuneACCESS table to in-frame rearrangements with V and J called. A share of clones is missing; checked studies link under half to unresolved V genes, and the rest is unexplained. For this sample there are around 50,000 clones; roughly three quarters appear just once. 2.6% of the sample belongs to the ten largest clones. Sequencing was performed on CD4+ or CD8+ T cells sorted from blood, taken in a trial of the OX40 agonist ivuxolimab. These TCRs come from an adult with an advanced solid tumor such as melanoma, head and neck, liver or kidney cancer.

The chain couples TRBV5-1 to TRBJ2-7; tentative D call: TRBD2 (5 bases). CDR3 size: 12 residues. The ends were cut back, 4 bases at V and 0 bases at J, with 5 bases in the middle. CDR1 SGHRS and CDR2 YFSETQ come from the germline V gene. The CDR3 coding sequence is TGCGCCAGCAGCGGGAGCTCCTACGAGCAGTACTTC. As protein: CASSGSSYEQYF.

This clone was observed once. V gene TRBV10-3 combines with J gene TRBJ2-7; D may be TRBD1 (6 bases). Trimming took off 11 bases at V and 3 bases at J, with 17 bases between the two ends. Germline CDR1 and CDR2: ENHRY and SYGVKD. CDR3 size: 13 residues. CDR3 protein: CAFSTGVIYEQYF. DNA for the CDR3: TGTGCCTTCTCGACAGGAGTAATCTACGAGCAGTACTTC.

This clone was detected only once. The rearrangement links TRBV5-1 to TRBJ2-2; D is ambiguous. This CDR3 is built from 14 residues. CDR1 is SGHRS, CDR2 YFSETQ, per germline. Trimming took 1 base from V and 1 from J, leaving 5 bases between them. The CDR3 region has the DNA TGCGCCAGCAGCTTGATACAGAACACCGGGGAGCTGTTTTTT. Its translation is CASSLIQNTGELFF.

The CDR3 protein is CASSQSGQADTDTQYF. The CDR3 DNA follows: TGTGCCAGCAGCCAATCGGGACAGGCAGACACAGATACGCAGTATTTT. This sequence joins TRBV5-4 and TRBJ2-3; 8 bases match TRBD1. Per the germline V gene, CDR1 is SGHNT and CDR2 is YYREEE (reference sequence). V lost 4 bases, J lost 2 bases, and 9 bases stayed unmatched. This CDR3 region has 16 residues.

This chain's CDR3 is CAWNPRGSGELFF. CDR3 in DNA: TGTGCCTGGAACCCGAGGGGGTCCGGGGAGCTGTTTTTT. This chain uses TRBV30 with TRBJ2-2, with D maybe TRBD1 (6 bases). Germline lookup yields CDR1 GTSNPN and CDR2 SVGIG (reference sequence). The CDR3 length is 13 residues. Trimming cost V 4 bases and J 6 bases, with 12 bases left between them.

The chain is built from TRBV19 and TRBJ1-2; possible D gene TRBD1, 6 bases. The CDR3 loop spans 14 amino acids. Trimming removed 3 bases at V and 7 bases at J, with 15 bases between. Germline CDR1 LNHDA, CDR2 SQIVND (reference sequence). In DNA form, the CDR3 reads TGTGCCAGTAGTATCGGGGGGCGGACGGCTGGCTACACCTTC. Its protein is CASSIGGRTAGYTF.

The DNA of the CDR3 is TGTGCCAGCAGCTTGGGACGGGCAAACACTGAAGCTTTCTTT. This translates into CASSLGRANTEAFF. The V and J genes are TRBV7-8 and TRBJ1-1; tentatively, D is TRBD1 (5 bases). Germline V CDR1 and CDR2: SGHVS, FQNEAQ. The CDR3 spans 14 residues. The V end lost 3 bases, the J end lost 2 bases, and 10 bases lay between the germline ends.

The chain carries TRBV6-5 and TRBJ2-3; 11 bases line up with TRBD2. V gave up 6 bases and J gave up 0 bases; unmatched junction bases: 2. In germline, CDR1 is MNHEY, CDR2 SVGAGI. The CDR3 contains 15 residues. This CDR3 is CASRGLAASTDTQYF. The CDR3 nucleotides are TGTGCCAGCAGGGGACTAGCGGCTAGCACAGATACGCAGTATTTT.

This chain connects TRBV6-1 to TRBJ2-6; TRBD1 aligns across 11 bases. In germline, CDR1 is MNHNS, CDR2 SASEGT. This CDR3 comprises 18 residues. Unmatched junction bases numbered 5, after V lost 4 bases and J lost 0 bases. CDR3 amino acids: CASSVGQGVFSGANVLTF. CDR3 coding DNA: TGTGCCAGCAGTGTGGGACAGGGGGTGTTCTCTGGGGCCAACGTCCTGACTTTC.

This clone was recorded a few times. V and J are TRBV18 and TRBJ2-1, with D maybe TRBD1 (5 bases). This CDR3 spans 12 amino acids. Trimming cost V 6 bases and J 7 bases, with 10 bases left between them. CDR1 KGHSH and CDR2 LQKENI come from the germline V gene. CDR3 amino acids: CASSPKGNEQFF. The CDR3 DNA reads TGTGCCAGCTCCCCAAAGGGGAATGAGCAGTTCTTC.

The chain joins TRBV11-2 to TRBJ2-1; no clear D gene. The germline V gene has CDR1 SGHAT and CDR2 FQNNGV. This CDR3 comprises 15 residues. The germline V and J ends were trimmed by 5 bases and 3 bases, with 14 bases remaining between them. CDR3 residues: CASSPAAGNYNEQFF. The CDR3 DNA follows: TGTGCCAGCAGCCCCGCGGCTGGGAACTACAATGAGCAGTTCTTC.

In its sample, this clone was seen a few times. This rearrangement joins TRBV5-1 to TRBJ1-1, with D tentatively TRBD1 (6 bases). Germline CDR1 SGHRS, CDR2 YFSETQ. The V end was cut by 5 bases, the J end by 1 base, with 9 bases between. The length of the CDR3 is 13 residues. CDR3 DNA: TGCGCCAGCAGGGGACAACCGAACACTGAAGCTTTCTTT. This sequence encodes CASRGQPNTEAFF.

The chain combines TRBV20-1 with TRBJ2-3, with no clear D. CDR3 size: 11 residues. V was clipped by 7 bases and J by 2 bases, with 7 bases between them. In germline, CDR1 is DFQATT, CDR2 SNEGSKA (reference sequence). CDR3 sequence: CSVSPTDTQYF. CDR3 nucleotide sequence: TGCAGTGTCTCTCCCACAGATACGCAGTATTTT.

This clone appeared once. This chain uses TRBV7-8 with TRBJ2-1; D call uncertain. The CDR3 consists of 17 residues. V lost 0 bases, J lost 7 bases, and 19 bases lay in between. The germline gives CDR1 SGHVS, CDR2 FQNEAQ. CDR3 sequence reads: CASSLAGSRLLGNEQFF. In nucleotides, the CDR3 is TGTGCCAGCAGCTTAGCGGGTTCGAGGTTGTTGGGTAATGAGCAGTTCTTC.

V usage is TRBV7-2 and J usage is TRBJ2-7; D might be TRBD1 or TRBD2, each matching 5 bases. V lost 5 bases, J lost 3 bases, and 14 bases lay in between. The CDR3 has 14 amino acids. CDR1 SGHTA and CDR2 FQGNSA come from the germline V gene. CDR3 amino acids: CASSPRDGDYEQYF. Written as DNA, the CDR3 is TGTGCCAGCAGCCCCCGGGACGGGGACTACGAGCAGTACTTC.

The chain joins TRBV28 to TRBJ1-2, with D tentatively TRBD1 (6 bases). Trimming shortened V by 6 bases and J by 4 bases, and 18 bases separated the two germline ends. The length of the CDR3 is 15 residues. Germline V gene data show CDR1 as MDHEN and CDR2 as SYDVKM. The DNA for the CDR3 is TGTGCCAGCAGAGAAGAGCACAGGGCCCTCTATGGCTACACCTTC. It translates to CASREEHRALYGYTF.

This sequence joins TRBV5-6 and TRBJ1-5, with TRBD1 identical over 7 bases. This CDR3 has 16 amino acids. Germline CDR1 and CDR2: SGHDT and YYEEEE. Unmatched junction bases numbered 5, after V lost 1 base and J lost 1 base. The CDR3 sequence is CASSLLGGASNQPQHF. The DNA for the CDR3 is TGTGCCAGCAGCTTGCTAGGGGGCGCGAGCAATCAGCCCCAGCATTTT.

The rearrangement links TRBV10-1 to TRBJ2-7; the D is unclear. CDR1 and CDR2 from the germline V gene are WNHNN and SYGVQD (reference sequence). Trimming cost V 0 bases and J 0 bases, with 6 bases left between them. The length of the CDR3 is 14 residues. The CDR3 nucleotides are TGCGCCAGCAGTGAGTCTACACTCTCCTACGAGCAGTACTTC. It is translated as CASSESTLSYEQYF.

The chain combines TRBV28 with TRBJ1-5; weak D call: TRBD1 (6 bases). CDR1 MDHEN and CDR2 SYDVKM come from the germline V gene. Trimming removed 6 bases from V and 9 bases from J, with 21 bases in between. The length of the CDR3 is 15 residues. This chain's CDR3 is CASSRHMGGVPPQHF. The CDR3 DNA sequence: TGTGCCAGCAGCCGCCACATGGGGGGCGTTCCGCCCCAGCATTTT.

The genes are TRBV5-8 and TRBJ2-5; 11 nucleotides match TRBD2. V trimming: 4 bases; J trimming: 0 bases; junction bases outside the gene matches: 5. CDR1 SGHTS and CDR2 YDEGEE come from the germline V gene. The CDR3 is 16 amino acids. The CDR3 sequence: CASSRGTSGYQETQYF. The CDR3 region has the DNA TGTGCCAGCAGCCGCGGGACTAGCGGATACCAAGAGACCCAGTACTTC.

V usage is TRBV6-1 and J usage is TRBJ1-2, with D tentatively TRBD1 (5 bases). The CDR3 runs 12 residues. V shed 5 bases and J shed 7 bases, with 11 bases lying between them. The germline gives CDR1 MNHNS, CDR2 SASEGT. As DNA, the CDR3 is TGTGCCAGCAGTCAAGGGGATAGTGGCTACACCTTC. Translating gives CASSQGDSGYTF.

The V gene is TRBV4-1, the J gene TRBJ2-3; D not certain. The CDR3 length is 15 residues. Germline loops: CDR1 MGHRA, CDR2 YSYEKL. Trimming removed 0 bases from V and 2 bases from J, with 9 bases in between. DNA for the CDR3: TGCGCCAGCAGCCAAGATCTCCGGCTCACAGATACGCAGTATTTT. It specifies CASSQDLRLTDTQYF.